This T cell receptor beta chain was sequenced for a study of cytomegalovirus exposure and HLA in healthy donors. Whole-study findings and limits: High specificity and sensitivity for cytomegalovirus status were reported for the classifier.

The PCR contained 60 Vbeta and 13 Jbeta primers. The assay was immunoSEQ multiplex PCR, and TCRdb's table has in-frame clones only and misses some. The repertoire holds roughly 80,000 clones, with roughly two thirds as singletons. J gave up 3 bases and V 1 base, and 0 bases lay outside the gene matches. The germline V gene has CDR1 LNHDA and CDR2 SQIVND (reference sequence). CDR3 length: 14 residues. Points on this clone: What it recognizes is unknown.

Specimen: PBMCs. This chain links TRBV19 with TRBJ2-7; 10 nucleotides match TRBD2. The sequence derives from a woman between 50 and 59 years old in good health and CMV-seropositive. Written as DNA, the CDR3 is TGTGCCAGTAGTATAGCTAGCGGGGGCTACGAGCAGTACTTC. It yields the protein CASSIASGGYEQYF.